This TCR beta chain was recorded in a study of T cell responses to AZD1222 COVID-19 vaccine (dated by TCRdb to about 2021). The study in broad terms: AZD1222 recipients with second doses at about 4 weeks or about 12 weeks were pooled, because spike-specific TCR depth and breadth did not differ between schedules. TCR sequencing covered roughly 230 trial participants: 207 given two doses of AZD1222 and approximately 25 given two doses of MenACWY control vaccine. Trial participants were enrolled by age into 18-55, 56-69 and 70-plus year subgroups, with about 150, 27 and 61 TCR-sequenced participants respectively.

Points on this clone: It lacks a known antigen. No per-base quality is available; no much larger clone lies one base away.

In the germline V gene (reference sequence), CDR1 corresponds to LNHDA and CDR2 to SQIVND. The V end gives up 2 bases and the J end 5 bases, leaving 6 bases in the junction not matched to a gene. The CDR3 spans 15 residues, from the cysteine through the phenylalanine. The kept DNA is CDR3 alone, 45 bases in frame from the first base. Beyond this particular receptor, the publication reports: Participants were mostly white British, with more females than males. The authors suggested clonal diversity may have been underestimated. The whole spike protein was spanned by vaccine-associated CD4 TCRs, and dominant responses were seen in regions 160-218 and 743-854. Conclusions about previously exposed vaccinees are limited, since just six AZD1222 recipients were seropositive for SARS-CoV-2 at baseline. In the small 56-69-year group, the increase in depth fell short of significance, most likely because of low power. Spike-specific TCR breadth and depth rose significantly after two AZD1222 doses compared with day 0 and with MenACWY recipients. Reportedly, close to half of the unique spike-specific TCRs recognized epitopes lying outside the regions that are mutated in the B.1.351 and B.1.1.7 variants. No day 14 peak-response samples were available, so repertoires were characterized only after the peak T cell response.

The time point label of this sample denotes: baseline before first vaccination. Vaccinee samples came from UK trials COV001 and COV002, including a single-blind randomized controlled phase 2/3 trial of AZD1222 (ChAdOx1 nCoV-19) in healthy adults. For TCRbeta chain sequencing, PBMC samples from trial participants were taken at day 0 and at day 28 after the second dose. The CDR3 regions of human TCRbeta chains were analyzed by immunosequencing. The paper's processing steps were these. TCRs in the repertoires were matched against a reference library of SARS-CoV-2-specific TCRs that had been generated with the MIRA antigen-specificity platform. Breadth meant the fraction of unique TCRs that were SARS-CoV-2-associated, whereas depth meant the fraction of total T cells that were SARS-CoV-2-associated. Using the MIRA data, each spike-specific TCR was assigned both to the spike region to which the TCR was reactive and to a CD4 or CD8 class. Log10-transformed breadth and depth values were compared by one-way ANOVA with Sidak's multiple comparisons tests. TCRdb stores this immuneACCESS table with in-frame sequences only. Part of the clones is absent; in the studies checked, under half of the shortfall reflects unresolved V genes, and no reason is known for the rest. V and J calls plus clone size are reproduced from that table; the DNA served to infer D and trimming. Counted in this sample were around 99,000 clones; approximately 89% of them appeared once. The ten largest make up roughly 21% of the sample.

Sequenced material: peripheral blood, taken on day 0 of AZD1222 vaccination. The sequence joins TRBV19 to TRBJ1-5, and 7 junction bases match TRBD1. The sequence was collected from an adult in good health. Here is the DNA: TGTGCCAGTAGTATATGGATCACAGGGGATCAGCCCCAGCATTTT. It translates to CASSIWITGDQPQHF. The full variable domain, completed from the reference TRBV19 and TRBJ1-5 proteins outside the CDR3, reads DGGITQSPKYLFRKEGQNVTLSCEQNLNHDAMYWYRQDPGQGLRLIYYSQIVNDFQKGDIAEGYSVSREKKESFPLTVTSAQKNPTAFYLCASSIWITGDQPQHFGDGTRLSIL.